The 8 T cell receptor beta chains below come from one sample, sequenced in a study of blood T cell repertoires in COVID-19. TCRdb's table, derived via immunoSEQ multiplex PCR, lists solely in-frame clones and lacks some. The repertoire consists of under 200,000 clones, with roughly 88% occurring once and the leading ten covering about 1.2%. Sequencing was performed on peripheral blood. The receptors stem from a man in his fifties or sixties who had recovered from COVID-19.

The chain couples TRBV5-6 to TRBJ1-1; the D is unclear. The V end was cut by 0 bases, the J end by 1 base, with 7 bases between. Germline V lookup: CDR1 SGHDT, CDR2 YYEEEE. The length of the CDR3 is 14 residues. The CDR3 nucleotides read TGTGCCAGCAGCTTGGCGGCAGGGAACACTGAAGCTTTCTTT. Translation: CASSLAAGNTEAFF.

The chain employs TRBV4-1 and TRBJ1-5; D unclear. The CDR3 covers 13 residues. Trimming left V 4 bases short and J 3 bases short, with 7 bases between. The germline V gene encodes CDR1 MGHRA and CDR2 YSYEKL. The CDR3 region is CASSRALNQPQHF. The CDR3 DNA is TGCGCCAGCAGCCGGGCCCTCAATCAGCCCCAGCATTTT.

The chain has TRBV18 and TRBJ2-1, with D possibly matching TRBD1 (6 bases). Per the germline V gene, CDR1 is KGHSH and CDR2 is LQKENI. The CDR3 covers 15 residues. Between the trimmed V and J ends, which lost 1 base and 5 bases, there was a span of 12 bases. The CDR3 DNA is TGTGCCAGCTCACCACAGGGGGTCCTTAACAATGAGCAGTTCTTC. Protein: CASSPQGVLNNEQFF.

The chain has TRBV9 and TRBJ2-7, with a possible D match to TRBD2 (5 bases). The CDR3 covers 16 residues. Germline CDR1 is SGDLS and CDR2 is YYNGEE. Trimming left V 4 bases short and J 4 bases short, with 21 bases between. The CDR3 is CASSTSGSSSEYEQYF. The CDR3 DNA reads TGTGCCAGCAGCACTAGTGGGAGCTCCAGCGAGTACGAGCAGTACTTC.

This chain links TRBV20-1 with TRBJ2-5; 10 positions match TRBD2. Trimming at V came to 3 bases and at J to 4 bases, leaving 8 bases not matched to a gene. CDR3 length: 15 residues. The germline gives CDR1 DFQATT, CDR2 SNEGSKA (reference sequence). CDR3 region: CSASSASGGGETQYF. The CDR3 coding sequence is TGCAGTGCTAGTTCGGCTAGCGGGGGAGGAGAGACCCAGTACTTC.

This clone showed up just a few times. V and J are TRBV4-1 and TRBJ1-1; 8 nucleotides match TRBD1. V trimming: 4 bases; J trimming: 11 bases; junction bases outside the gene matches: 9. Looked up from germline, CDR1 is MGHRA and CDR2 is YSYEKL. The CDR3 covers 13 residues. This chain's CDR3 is CASSLRGRGEAFF. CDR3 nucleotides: TGCGCCAGCAGCCTCAGGGGGCGGGGCGAGGCTTTCTTT.

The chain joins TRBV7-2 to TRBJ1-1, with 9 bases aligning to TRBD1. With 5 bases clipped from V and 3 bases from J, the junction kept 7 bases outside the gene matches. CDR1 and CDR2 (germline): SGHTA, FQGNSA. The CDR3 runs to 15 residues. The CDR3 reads CASSPWTGADTEAFF. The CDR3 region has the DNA TGTGCCAGCAGCCCTTGGACAGGGGCGGACACTGAAGCTTTCTTT. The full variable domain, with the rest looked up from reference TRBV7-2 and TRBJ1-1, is GAGVSQSPSNKVTEKGKDVELRCDPISGHTALYWYRQSLGQGLEFLIYFQGNSAPDKSGLPSDRFSAERTGGSVSTLTIQRTQQEDSAVYLCASSPWTGADTEAFFGQGTRLTVV.

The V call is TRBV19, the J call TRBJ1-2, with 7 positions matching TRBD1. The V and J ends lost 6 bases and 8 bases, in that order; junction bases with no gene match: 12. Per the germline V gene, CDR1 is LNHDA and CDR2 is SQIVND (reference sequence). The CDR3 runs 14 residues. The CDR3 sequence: CASSLQARGPGYTF. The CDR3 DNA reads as TGTGCCAGTAGCCTTCAGGCAAGGGGGCCCGGCTACACCTTC.